The T cell receptor (beta chain) described here comes from a study of long-term antiretroviral therapy in people with HIV. Version v3.0 of the immunoSEQ assay was performed at survey level. TCRdb keeps only in-frame clones here, not all; method: immunoSEQ multiplex PCR. Of around 27,000 clones listed, approximately 85% are singletons. Germline CDR1 and CDR2: GTSNPN and SVGIG (reference sequence). V was shortened by 2 bases and J by 1 base, with 8 bases between the two germline ends. The CDR3 spans 13 residues. Sequences were derived from unsorted PBMCs, sampled 3 years after starting antiretroviral therapy. The TCR originated in a man in his forties with HIV. This chain links TRBV30 with TRBJ1-1; a possible D gene is TRBD1 (5 bases). CDR3 protein: CAWSRTKNTEAFF. The CDR3 nucleotides read TGTGCCTGGAGTCGGACAAAGAACACTGAAGCTTTCTTT.